This T cell receptor beta chain comes out of a study of low-dose radiotherapy and immunotherapy resistance in tumors (dated by TCRdb to between 2021 and 2024). Regarding the study in general: In Cohort 1, each fraction delivered 0.5 Gy every 2 weeks, and the prescribed total PTV dose was 6.5 Gy. Cohort 2 received 1 Gy per fraction every two weeks, with a total of 13 Gy over 26 weeks. Nivolumab was administered intravenously as a 240 mg flat dose every two weeks, and ipilimumab was administered intravenously at 1 mg/kg every six weeks. Intravenous cyclophosphamide at 200 mg/m2 was administered every two weeks, one day ahead of each radiation and immunotherapy administration. Starting on cycle 1 day 1, patients took 300 mg of aspirin by mouth once daily for four cycles. Randomization of trial participants into treatment groups was not performed. Eight patients were included in the translational analysis: three from the first dose cohort and the first five from the second dose cohort.

The CDR3, from cysteine to phenylalanine, totals 22 residues. The read is trimmed to its CDR3 DNA, 66 bases read in frame from base 1. Sequences DFQATT (CDR1) and SNEGSKA (CDR2) are obtained from the germline V gene (reference sequence). V is pruned by 0 bases and J by 3 bases, leaving 26 bases of the junction without a gene match. The donors came from RACIN, which was a single-arm phase I dose-escalation trial that paired nivolumab and ipilimumab with aspirin, low-dose cyclophosphamide and low-dose radiotherapy. Eligible patients had advanced, TIL-negative solid tumors. First-strand cDNA was synthesized using Superscript III and a set of TRAV- and TRBV-specific primers, so that both TCRalpha and TCRbeta chains were covered. TCRs were amplified for 20 PCR cycles with Phusion, using a constant-region primer paired with the adapter attached to the V primers. Amplification of the isolated mRNA was done with the MessageAmp II aRNA Amplification Kit, which involved a roughly 15-hour in vitro transcription at 37 degrees C. The Dynabeads mRNA DIRECT Purification Kit was used to isolate the mRNA for TCR sequencing. A second approximately 24-cycle Phusion PCR added indexed Illumina adapters, and products were purified with AMPure XP beads. Turning to the authors' computational methods: Using custom Perl scripts, TCR sequences that encoded the same protein were pooled, out-of-frame sequences were dropped, and the abundance of each clonotype was calculated. The analysis excluded TCR sequences that were supported by just one read. Repertoire metrics included Shannon entropy, Gini index, clonality, richness, and frequency of TCRs shared between repertoires. In TCRdb, the public reads were trimmed at Q25 with fastp and aligned with MiXCR, with productive beta chains retained. Every CDR3 protein is listed once, alongside the most common genes and DNA of its rows. Clone size and V and J calls follow TCRdb, not the original study. The sample yields roughly 19,000 distinct CDR3 sequences; around 72% were counted once. Of the sample, roughly 11% falls within the top ten clones.

A note on this clonotype: Its antigen is currently not known. Base qualities are not recorded, but no much larger clone differs from it by a single base.

This sequence originates from a human donor with advanced metastatic prostate, ovarian, gallbladder or colorectal cancer (not recorded which). This table probably holds off-target reads from a library built for another chain. Recombination connected TRBV20-1 to TRBJ2-3, with 8 bases in between that match TRBD2. The nucleotides read TGCAGTGCTAGAGAGTTCGTGCTGACTAGCGAAGGGAGTCGGGGGTATACAGATACGCAGTATTTT. Its coded protein is CSAREFVLTSEGSRGYTDTQYF.